This entry concerns a single TCR beta chain. The sample holds many counts of this clonotype. The antigen this receptor binds is unknown. No much larger clone is present one base from it, and per-base qualities are unavailable. These data belong to a study of patients with pleural tuberculosis (dated 2014 in TCRdb). V and J are truncated by 2 bases and 7 bases respectively, leaving an intervening sequence of 11 bases. Its CDR3 holds 13 amino acids, cysteine through phenylalanine. Here the CDR3 DNA is all that survives: 39 bases in frame from base 1. The sequencer was an Illumina Genome Analyzer IIx. TCRdb passed the public sequencing reads through fastp at Q25 and MiXCR, retaining productive beta sequences. Rows matching on CDR3 protein sequence are summarized as one entry with the most common DNA and genes. A total of nearly 30,000 distinct CDR3 sequences appear in this sample, roughly 18% of them only once. The ten largest make up about 4% of the sample.

Sequenced: peripheral blood. The rearranged segments are TRBV12-3 or TRBV12-4 and TRBJ1-2, with the D gene not clear enough to name. The receptor's source is a human donor with pleural tuberculosis. The CDR3 reads as follows: CASSLRRVGGYTF. The DNA sequence is given as TGTGCCAGCAGTTTACGTCGGGTGGGTGGCTACACCTTC.